This T cell receptor beta chain emerged from a study of T-cell memory formation after mild COVID-19. From the 5' RACE reads, TCRdb called clonotypes with MiXCR, one entry per CDR3 protein. There are hundreds of thousands of distinct CDR3 sequences in the sample; roughly 18% occur only once, and approximately 21% lies in the top ten. Germline CDR1 is DFQATT and CDR2 is SNEGSKA (reference sequence). The CDR3 length is 14 residues. V lost 7 bases and J lost 7; bases outside the gene matches: 15. The chain is built from TRBV20-1 and TRBJ1-2; 7 positions match TRBD1. The sequencing sample was made of PBMCs or a T cell subset sorted from them (not recorded which). This TCR derives from a young man who had mild COVID-19 (a few samples of this study predate the infection). Cell type and time point are not known. The CDR3 protein is CSGQYRGPLFGYTF. CDR3 sequence (DNA): TGCAGTGGGCAATACAGGGGCCCACTGTTTGGCTACACCTTC.